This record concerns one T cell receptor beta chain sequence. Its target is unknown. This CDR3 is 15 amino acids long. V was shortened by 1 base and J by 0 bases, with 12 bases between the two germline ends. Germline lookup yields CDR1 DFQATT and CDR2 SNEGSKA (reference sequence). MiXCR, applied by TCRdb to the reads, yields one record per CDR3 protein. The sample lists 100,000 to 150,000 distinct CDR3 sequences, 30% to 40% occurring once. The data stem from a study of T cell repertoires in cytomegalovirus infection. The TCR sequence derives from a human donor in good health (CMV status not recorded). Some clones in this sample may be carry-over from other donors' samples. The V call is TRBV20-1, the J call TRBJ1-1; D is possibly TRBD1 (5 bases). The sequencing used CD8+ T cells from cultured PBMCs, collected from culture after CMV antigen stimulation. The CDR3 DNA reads TGCAGTGCTAGAGGGAGGGAGGGGATGAACACTGAAGCTTTCTTT. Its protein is CSARGREGMNTEAFF.